A selection of T cell receptor beta chains follows, all from one sample in a study of identical twins. From the 5' RACE reads, TCRdb called clonotypes with MiXCR, one entry per CDR3 protein. Here the sample spans 500,000 to 600,000 distinct CDR3 sequences, around 20% being singletons. Another study also made use of these data, one on T cells expressing NK-cell markers.

Material for sequencing was CD4+ T cells sorted from blood. These receptors were obtained from a woman aged 18-29 years in good health. CDR3s include the opening cysteine and the closing phenylalanine or tryptophan. D genes are given only for firm matches. Where a row states a size, it is once, few, many or the class of an expanded clone; other rows omit it.

v_gene,j_gene,abundance,d_gene,CDR3nt,CDR3aa
TRBV20-1,TRBJ2-3,.,.,TGCAGTGCTAGGCACAGGCCAGATACGCAGTATTTT,CSARHRPDTQYF
TRBV4-1,TRBJ1-3,.,.,TGCGCCAGCAGCCAAGACGGGACTTATGGAAACACCATATATTTT,CASSQDGTYGNTIYF
TRBV7-8,TRBJ2-4,many,TRBD2,TGTGCCAGCAGCCCAACTAGCGGGGGGAACATTCAGTACTTC,CASSPTSGGNIQYF
TRBV11-2,TRBJ2-2,.,TRBD2,TGTGCCAGCAGACTAGCGGGAGTTGACACCGGGGAGCTGTTTTTT,CASRLAGVDTGELFF
TRBV20-1,TRBJ1-5,.,.,TGCAGTGCAAATACAGGAGTTAACGAGGCCCAGCATTTT,CSANTGVNEAQHF
TRBV12-3/TRBV12-4,TRBJ2-5,few,.,TGTGCCAGCAGTTCCCCGGGGCCCGGGGGAGAGACCCAGTACTTC,CASSSPGPGGETQYF
TRBV20-1,TRBJ2-3,.,.,TGCAGTGCCGCGAGCGGATTAACAGATACGCAGTATTTT,CSAASGLTDTQYF
TRBV5-5,TRBJ2-5,few,.,TGTGCCAGCAGCTCCCCTACAGGGAAAGAGACCCAGTACTTC,CASSSPTGKETQYF
TRBV3-1,TRBJ1-4,.,.,TGTGCCAGCAGCCAGAGGGGGACGGTTAATGAAAAACTGTTTTTT,CASSQRGTVNEKLFF
TRBV3-1,TRBJ2-7,few,.,TGTGCCAGCAGCCAAGCTCCGGCTAGCTCCTACGAGCAGTACTTC,CASSQAPASSYEQYF
TRBV5-1,TRBJ1-1,few,TRBD1,TGCGCCAGCAGCTCTCCGGGACAGTACACTGAAGCTTTCTTT,CASSSPGQYTEAFF
TRBV4-3,TRBJ2-7,.,.,TGCGCCAGCAGCCAAGATTACAGCAAAAGCTCCTACGAGCAGTACTTC,CASSQDYSKSSYEQYF
TRBV10-3,TRBJ2-3,.,.,TGTGCCATCAGTGAGTCGAGGGGTACAGATACGCAGTATTTT,CAISESRGTDTQYF
TRBV27,TRBJ2-1,.,.,TGTGCCAGCAGTTTATTTGCGGCCTTGGGGTACAATGAGCAGTTCTTC,CASSLFAALGYNEQFF
TRBV10-3,TRBJ2-7,few,.,TGTGCCATCAGTGAAGGGCAGGGTCTCTACGAGCAGTACTTC,CAISEGQGLYEQYF
TRBV6-5,TRBJ1-5,.,.,TGTGCCAGCAGTTACTCGAGTGGGTTTCGCCAGCCCCAGCATTTT,CASSYSSGFRQPQHF
TRBV6-4,TRBJ2-3,.,.,TGTGCCAGCAGTGATGGAGGCAGAAGCACAGATACGCAGTATTTT,CASSDGGRSTDTQYF
TRBV5-5,TRBJ1-3,.,.,TGTGCCAGCACCCCGTGGGGGGCAGGCAGCTCTGGAAACACCATATATTTT,CASTPWGAGSSGNTIYF
TRBV6-1,TRBJ2-7,.,TRBD2,TGTGCCAGCAGACCACTAGCGGGAGCGGGAGAGCAGTACTTC,CASRPLAGAGEQYF
TRBV20-1,TRBJ2-5,.,TRBD2,TGCAGTGCTCAACCGACTAGCGGAAGACAAGAGACCCAGTACTTC,CSAQPTSGRQETQYF
TRBV27,TRBJ2-1,few,TRBD2,TGTGCCAGCAGTATACTAGGCGGGAGGGCCAGCTCCTACAATGAGCAGTTCTTC,CASSILGGRASSYNEQFF
TRBV12-3/TRBV12-4,TRBJ2-1,.,TRBD2,TGTGCCAGCAGTTCACACACTAGCGGGGCCTACAATGAGCAGTTCTTC,CASSSHTSGAYNEQFF
TRBV7-9,TRBJ1-2,many,TRBD1,TGTGCCAGCAGCGCCGGGACAGGGGAATTTGGCTACACCTTC,CASSAGTGEFGYTF